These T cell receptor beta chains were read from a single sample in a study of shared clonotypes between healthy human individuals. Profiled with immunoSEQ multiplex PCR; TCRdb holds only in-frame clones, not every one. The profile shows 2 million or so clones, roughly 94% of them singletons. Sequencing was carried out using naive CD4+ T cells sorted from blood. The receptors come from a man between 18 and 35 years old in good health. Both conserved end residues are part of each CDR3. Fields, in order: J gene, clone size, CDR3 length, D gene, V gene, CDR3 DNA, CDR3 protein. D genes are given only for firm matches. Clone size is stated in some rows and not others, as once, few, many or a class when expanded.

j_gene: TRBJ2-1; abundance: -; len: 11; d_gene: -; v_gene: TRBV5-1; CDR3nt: TGCGCCAGCAGCCTACGCAATGAGCAGTTCTTC; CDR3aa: CASSLRNEQFF
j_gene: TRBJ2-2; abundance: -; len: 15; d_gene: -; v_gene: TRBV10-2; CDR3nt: TGCGCCAGCAGTGTCGGGACTCCCAACACCGGGGAGCTGTTTTTT; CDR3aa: CASSVGTPNTGELFF
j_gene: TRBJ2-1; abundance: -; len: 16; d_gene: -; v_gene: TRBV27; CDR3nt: TGTGCCAGCACCCCTAGGGGGGGAGGGTTCTACAATGAGCAGTTCTTC; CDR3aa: CASTPRGGGFYNEQFF
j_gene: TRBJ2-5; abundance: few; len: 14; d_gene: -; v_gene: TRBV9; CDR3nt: TGTGCCAGCAGCGTAGGGGGGGCCGGAGAGACCCAGTACTTC; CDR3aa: CASSVGGAGETQYF
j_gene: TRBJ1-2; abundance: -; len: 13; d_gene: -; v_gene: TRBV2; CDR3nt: TGTGCCAGCACCGCGACAGACCACTATGGCTACACCTTC; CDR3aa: CASTATDHYGYTF
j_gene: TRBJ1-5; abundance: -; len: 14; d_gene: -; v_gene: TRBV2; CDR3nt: TGTGCCAGCAGTGAAGCAGGGGTTAATCAGCCCCAGCATTTT; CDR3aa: CASSEAGVNQPQHF
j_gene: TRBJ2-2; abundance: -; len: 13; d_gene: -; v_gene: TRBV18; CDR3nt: TGTGCCAGCTCACGAGACTGGACCGGGGAGCTGTTTTTT; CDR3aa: CASSRDWTGELFF
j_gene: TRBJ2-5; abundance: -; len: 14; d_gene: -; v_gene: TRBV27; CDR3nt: TGTGCCAGCAGTCGGGACCTAACGAAAGAGACCCAGTACTTC; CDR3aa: CASSRDLTKETQYF
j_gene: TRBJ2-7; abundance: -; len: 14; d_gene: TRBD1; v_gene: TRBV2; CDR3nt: TGTGCCGGCAGCCTACAGGGGGAAGTTTACGAGCAGTACTTC; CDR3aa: CAGSLQGEVYEQYF
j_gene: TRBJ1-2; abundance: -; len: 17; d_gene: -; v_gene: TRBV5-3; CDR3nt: TGTGCCAGAAGTCAAGATAAACCGGGACACCTTAACTATGGCTACACCTTC; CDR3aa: CARSQDKPGHLNYGYTF
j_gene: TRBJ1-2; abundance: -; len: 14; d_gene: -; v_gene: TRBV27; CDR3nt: TGTGCCAGCAGTTTCGGAGACAGACACTATGGCTACACCTTC; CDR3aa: CASSFGDRHYGYTF
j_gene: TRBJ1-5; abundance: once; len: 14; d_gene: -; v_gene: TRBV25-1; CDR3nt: TGTGCCAGCCAGGAGGGGATCGGCAATCAGCCCCAGCATTTT; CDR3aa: CASQEGIGNQPQHF
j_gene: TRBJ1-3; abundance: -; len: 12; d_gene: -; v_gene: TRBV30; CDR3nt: TGTGCCTGGAGTCCCCCAGGAAACACCATATATTTT; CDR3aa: CAWSPPGNTIYF
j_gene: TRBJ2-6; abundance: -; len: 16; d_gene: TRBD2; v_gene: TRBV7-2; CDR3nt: TGTGCCAGCAGCGGACTAGCGGGAGCTGGGGCCAACGTCCTGACTTTC; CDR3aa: CASSGLAGAGANVLTF
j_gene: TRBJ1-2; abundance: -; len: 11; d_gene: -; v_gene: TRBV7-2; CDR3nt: TGTGCCAGCAGCACTAGATCCCGTCACTACTTC; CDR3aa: CASSTRSRHYF
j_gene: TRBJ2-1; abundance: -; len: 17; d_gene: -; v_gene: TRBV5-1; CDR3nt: TGCGCCAGCAGCTTGGGGGACTTATTACTCTCCTACAATGAGCAGTTCTTC; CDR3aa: CASSLGDLLLSYNEQFF
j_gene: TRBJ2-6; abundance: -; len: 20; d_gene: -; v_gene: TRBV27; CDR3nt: TGTGCCAGCAGTTTCGGGCCCCGTACCTTATTCAACTCTGGGGCCAACGTCCTGACTTTC; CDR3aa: CASSFGPRTLFNSGANVLTF
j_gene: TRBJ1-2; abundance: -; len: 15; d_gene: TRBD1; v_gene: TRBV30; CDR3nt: TGTGCCTGGAGTCAAAGGATCGGGACAGGCGGGGGCTACACCTTC; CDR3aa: CAWSQRIGTGGGYTF
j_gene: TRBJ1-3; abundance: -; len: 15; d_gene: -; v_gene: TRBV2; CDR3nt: TGTGCCAGCAGTGAGGGGGGAGGGTTTGGAAACACCATATATTTT; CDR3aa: CASSEGGGFGNTIYF
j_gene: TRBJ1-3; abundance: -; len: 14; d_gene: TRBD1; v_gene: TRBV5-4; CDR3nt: TGTGCCAGCAGAGACAGGGGCGGTGGAAACACCATATATTTT; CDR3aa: CASRDRGGGNTIYF